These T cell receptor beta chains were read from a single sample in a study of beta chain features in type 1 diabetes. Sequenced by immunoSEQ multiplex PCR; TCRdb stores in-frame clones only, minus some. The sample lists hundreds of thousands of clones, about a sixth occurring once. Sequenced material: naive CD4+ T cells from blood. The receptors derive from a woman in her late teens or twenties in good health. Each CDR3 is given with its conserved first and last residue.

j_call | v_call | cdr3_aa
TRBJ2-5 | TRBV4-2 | CASSQERETQYF
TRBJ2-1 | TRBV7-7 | CASSIGLGRGDEQFF
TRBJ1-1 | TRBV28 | CASSSATEAFF
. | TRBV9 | CASSVSSSSSYEQYF
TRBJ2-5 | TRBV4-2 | CASSPQGLAGRGETQYF
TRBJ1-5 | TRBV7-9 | CASSISDSNQPQHF
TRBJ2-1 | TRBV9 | CASSPRDRANEQFF
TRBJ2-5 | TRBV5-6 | CASSLALVSTQETQYF
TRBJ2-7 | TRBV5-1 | CASSRGTSGSQAYEQYF
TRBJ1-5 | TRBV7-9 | CASSPGGDQPQHF